The clone carrying this T cell receptor (beta chain) came up many times. Its target is not known. This CDR3 is 13 amino acids long. The germline CDR1 and CDR2 sequences are MGHDK and SYGVNS. V dropped 3 bases and J dropped 0 bases, with 5 bases sitting between them. From the PCR reads, TCRdb called clonotypes with MiXCR, one entry per CDR3 protein. The sample yields 40,000 to 45,000 distinct CDR3 sequences, roughly 21% seen once. These data belong to a study of molecular identifiers for immune sequencing clone quantification. Overall study results and limits: Spiked Jurkat TCR RNA originating from one cell could reportedly be identified amid more than 800,000 naive cells.

The TCR comes from a human donor in good health. Some libraries in this study had Jurkat cell RNA spiked in. Sequencing input: naive CD8+ T cells from blood, with Jurkat cell RNA spiked in. Subset noted: FACS-sorted CD8+CD4-CCR7+CD45RA+ naive T cells. This chain links TRBV25-1 with TRBJ2-5; D unclear. The CDR3 bases are TGTGCCAGCAGTGAGACCTACCAAGAGACCCAGTACTTC. This codes for CASSETYQETQYF. Based on the CDR3 plus reference TRBV25-1 and TRBJ2-5, the full variable domain is EADIYQTPRYLVIGTGKKITLECSQTMGHDKMYWYQQDPGMELHLIHYSYGVNSTEKGDLSSESTVSRIRTEHFPLTLESARPSHTSQYLCASSETYQETQYFGPGTRLLVL.